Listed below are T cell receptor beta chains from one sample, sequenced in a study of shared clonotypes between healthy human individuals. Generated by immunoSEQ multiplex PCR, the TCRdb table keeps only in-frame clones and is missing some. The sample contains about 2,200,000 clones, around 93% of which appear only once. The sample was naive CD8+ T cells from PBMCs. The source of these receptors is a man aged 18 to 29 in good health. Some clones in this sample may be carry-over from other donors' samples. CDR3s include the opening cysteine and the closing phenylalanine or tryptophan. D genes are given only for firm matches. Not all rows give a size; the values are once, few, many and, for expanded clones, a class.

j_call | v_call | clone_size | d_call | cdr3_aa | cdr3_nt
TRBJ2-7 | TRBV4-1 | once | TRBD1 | CASRRTGGYEQYF | TGCGCCAGCAGACGAACAGGGGGTTACGAGCAGTACTTC
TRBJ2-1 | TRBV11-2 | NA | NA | CASSPNPTYNEQFF | TGTGCCAGCAGCCCCAACCCAACGTACAATGAGCAGTTCTTC
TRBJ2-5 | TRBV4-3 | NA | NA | CASSQGTGPRETQYF | TGCGCCAGCAGCCAGGGCACAGGGCCTCGAGAGACCCAGTACTTC
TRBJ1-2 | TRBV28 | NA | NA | CASRGQESNYGYTF | TGTGCCAGCAGGGGACAAGAATCTAACTATGGCTACACCTTC
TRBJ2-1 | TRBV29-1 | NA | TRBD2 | CSAPLAVYNEQFF | TGCAGCGCCCCCCTAGCGGTGTACAATGAGCAGTTCTTC
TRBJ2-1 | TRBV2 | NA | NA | CASRTPQIKQFF | TGTGCCAGCAGAACTCCACAAATAAAGCAGTTCTTC
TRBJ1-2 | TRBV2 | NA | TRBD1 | CASSGPDRKYGYTF | TGTGCCAGCAGTGGCCCGGACAGGAAGTATGGCTACACCTTC
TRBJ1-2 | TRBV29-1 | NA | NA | CSVEDGRDYGYTF | TGCAGCGTTGAAGACGGGAGGGACTATGGCTACACCTTC
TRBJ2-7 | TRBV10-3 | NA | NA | CAIYDPNGVYEQYF | TGTGCCATCTATGACCCGAATGGGGTCTACGAGCAGTACTTC
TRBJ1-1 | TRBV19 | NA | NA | CASTKGPGANTEAFF | TGTGCCAGTACCAAGGGGCCGGGGGCGAACACTGAAGCTTTCTTT
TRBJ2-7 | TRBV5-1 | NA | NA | CASSLALGRDYEQYF | TGCGCCAGCAGCTTGGCCCTAGGCAGGGACTACGAGCAGTACTTC
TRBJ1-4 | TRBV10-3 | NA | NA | CAISESGPTNEKLFF | TGTGCCATCAGTGAGTCGGGGCCAACTAATGAAAAACTGTTTTTT
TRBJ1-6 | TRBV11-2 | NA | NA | CASSPSGSPLHF | TGTGCCAGCAGCCCCTCGGGCTCACCCCTCCACTTT
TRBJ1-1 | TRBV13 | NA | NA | CASSLGGLNTEAFF | TGTGCCAGCAGCTTAGGGGGGTTGAACACTGAAGCTTTCTTT
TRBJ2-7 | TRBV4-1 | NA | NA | CASSQDRGGGSYEQYF | TGCGCCAGCAGCCAAGATAGGGGGGGAGGGTCCTACGAGCAGTACTTC
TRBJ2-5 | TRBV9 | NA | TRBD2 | CASSVAGGRLFETQYF | TGTGCCAGCAGCGTAGCCGGCGGGAGATTGTTCGAGACCCAGTACTTC
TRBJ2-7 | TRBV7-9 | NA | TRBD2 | CASSLGLAETYEQYF | TGTGCCAGCAGCTTAGGGCTAGCGGAGACCTACGAGCAGTACTTC
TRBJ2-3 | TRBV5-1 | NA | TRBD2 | CASRREGGRNTQYF | TGCGCCAGCAGACGGGAGGGGGGGCGGAATACGCAGTATTTT
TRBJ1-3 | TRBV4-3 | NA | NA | CASSQVYSSGNTIYF | TGCGCCAGCAGCCAAGTGTACAGCTCTGGAAACACCATATATTTT
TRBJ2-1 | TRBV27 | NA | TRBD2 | CASKHTSGRGNEQFF | TGTGCCAGTAAGCACACTAGCGGGAGGGGGAATGAGCAGTTCTTC
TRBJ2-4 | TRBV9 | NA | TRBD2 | CASSVFAGGQLTKNIQYF | TGTGCCAGCAGCGTATTTGCGGGAGGGCAACTGACCAAAAACATTCAGTACTTC
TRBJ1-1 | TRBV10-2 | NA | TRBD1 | CASNQGTQGQEF | TGCGCCAGCAACCAAGGGACACAGGGGCAAGAATTT
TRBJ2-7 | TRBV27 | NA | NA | CASSRGATYEQYF | TGTGCCAGCTCTCGGGGCGCAACCTACGAGCAGTACTTC
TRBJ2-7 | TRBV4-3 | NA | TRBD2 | CASSLIAGEEYEQYF | TGCGCCAGCAGCCTGATAGCGGGAGAAGAATACGAGCAGTACTTC
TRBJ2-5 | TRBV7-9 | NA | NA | CASSPHSGSETQYF | TGTGCCAGCAGCCCCCACAGTGGATCGGAGACCCAGTACTTC
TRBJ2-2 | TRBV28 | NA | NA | CASSFTGRASGELFF | TGTGCCAGCAGTTTCACGGGGCGAGCCTCCGGGGAGCTGTTTTTT
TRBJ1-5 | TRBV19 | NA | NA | CASSPFGSNQPQHF | TGTGCCAGTAGCCCATTTGGCAGTAATCAGCCCCAGCATTTT
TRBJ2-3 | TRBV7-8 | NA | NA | CASFPERSGDTQYF | TGTGCCAGCTTCCCCGAGCGATCCGGGGATACGCAGTATTTT
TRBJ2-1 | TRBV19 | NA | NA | CASSMTRARKNEQFF | TGTGCCAGTAGTATGACCAGGGCCAGGAAAAATGAGCAGTTCTTC
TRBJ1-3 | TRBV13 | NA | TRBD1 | CASSQNEGAGGNTIYF | TGTGCCAGCAGTCAAAACGAGGGGGCGGGTGGAAACACCATATATTTT
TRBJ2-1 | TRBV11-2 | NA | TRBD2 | CASRSSGRPSYNEQFF | TGTGCCAGCAGGTCTAGCGGGAGACCCTCCTACAATGAGCAGTTCTTC
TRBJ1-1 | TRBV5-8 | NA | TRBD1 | CASFRDRTFMNTEAFF | TGTGCCAGCTTCCGGGACAGAACCTTCATGAACACTGAAGCTTTCTTT
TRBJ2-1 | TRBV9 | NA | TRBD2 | CASSVRLAGGNEQFF | TGTGCCAGCAGCGTCAGACTAGCGGGTGGTAATGAGCAGTTCTTC
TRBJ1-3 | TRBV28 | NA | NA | CASSLLTVGNTIYF | TGTGCCAGCAGTTTGCTGACTGTCGGAAACACCATATATTTT
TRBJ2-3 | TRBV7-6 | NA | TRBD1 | CASSWGQGTGDTQYF | TGTGCCAGCAGCTGGGGACAGGGGACAGGGGATACGCAGTATTTT
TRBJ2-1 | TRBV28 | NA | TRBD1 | CASSSPLLDRASYNEQFF | TGTGCCAGCAGTTCACCTCTCCTTGACAGGGCATCCTACAATGAGCAGTTCTTC
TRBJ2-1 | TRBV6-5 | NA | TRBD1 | CASRQDRGPNEQFF | TGTGCCAGCAGACAGGACAGGGGGCCCAATGAGCAGTTCTTC
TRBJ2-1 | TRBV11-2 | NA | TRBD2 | CASSLVPGLAGSSNEQFF | TGTGCCAGCAGCTTAGTCCCTGGACTAGCGGGATCTAGCAATGAGCAGTTCTTC
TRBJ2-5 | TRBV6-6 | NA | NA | CASSYSRGGETQYF | TGTGCCAGCAGTTACTCGAGGGGAGGAGAGACCCAGTACTTC
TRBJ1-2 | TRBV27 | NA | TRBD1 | CASSWTGRGYGYTF | TGTGCCAGCAGTTGGACAGGCCGGGGCTATGGCTACACCTTC
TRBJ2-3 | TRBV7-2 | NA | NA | CASSPRKIYTDTQYF | TGTGCCAGCAGCCCACGGAAAATCTACACAGATACGCAGTATTTT
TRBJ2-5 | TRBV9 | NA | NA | CASSAYGGPQETQYF | TGTGCCAGCAGCGCTTACGGAGGGCCGCAAGAGACCCAGTACTTC
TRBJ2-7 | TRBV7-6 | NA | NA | CASSNKQAEQYF | TGTGCCAGCAGCAATAAACAGGCGGAGCAGTACTTC
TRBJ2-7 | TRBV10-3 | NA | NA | CAITEGSRTYEQYF | TGTGCCATCACCGAGGGGTCCCGTACCTACGAGCAGTACTTC
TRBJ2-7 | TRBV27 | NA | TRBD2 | CASSLGEGKYEQYF | TGTGCCAGCAGTTTAGGGGAGGGAAAATACGAGCAGTACTTC
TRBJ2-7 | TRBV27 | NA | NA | CASSDHHQAYEQYF | TGTGCCAGCAGTGACCACCATCAGGCCTACGAGCAGTACTTC
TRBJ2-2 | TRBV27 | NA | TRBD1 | CASSPGQGATGELFF | TGTGCCAGCAGTCCTGGACAGGGGGCGACCGGGGAGCTGTTTTTT
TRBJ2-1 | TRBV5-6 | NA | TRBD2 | CASSLLMALAGGDEQFF | TGTGCCAGCAGCTTGCTTATGGCCCTAGCGGGAGGGGATGAGCAGTTCTTC
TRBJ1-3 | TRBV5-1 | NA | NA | CASSLGDRSYSGNTIYF | TGCGCCAGCAGCTTGGGGGATAGAAGCTATTCTGGAAACACCATATATTTT
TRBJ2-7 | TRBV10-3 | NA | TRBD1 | CAISEPTGGFTYEQYF | TGTGCCATCAGTGAACCCACAGGGGGCTTCACCTACGAGCAGTACTTC
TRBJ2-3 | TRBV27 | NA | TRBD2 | CASSLLLGRAVDTQYF | TGTGCCAGCAGTTTACTGCTCGGGAGGGCCGTAGATACGCAGTATTTT
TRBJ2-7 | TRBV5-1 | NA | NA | CASSFGEYEQYF | TGCGCCAGCAGCTTCGGGGAATACGAGCAGTACTTC
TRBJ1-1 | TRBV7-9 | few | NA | CASRGGNGEAFF | TGTGCCAGCAGGGGGGGAAACGGCGAAGCTTTCTTT
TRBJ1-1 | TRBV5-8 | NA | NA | CASSLVWDTEAFF | TGTGCCAGCAGCTTGGTATGGGACACTGAAGCTTTCTTT
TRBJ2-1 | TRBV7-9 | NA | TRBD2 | CASSHGLAGTWDNEQFF | TGTGCCAGCAGCCACGGACTAGCGGGGACTTGGGACAATGAGCAGTTCTTC